One sample yielded the 5 T cell receptor beta chains listed below, sequenced in a study of T cell responses to AZD1222 COVID-19 vaccine. TCRdb keeps only in-frame clones here, not all; method: immunoSEQ multiplex PCR. This sample has about 110,000 clones, with roughly nine tenths found just once. Sample: peripheral blood, taken on day 0 of AZD1222 vaccination. Every receptor here comes from an adult in good health.

The chain is built from TRBV7-9 and TRBJ1-2; D may be TRBD1 (6 bases). V was clipped by 5 bases and J by 4 bases, with 20 bases between them. CDR3 size: 16 residues. Germline CDR1 SEHNR, CDR2 FQNEAQ (reference sequence). CDR3 region: CASSPRGQRASYGYTF. For the CDR3, the DNA is TGTGCCAGCAGCCCCCGTGGACAGAGGGCTAGCTATGGCTACACCTTC.

V usage is TRBV6-6 and J usage is TRBJ1-3, with 7 positions matching TRBD1. Trimming cost V 4 bases and J 0 bases; bases outside gene matches: 6. The CDR3 runs to 16 residues. The germline gives CDR1 MNHNY, CDR2 SVGAGI (reference sequence). The chain's CDR3 is CASSSQGFRSGNTIYF. The DNA of the CDR3 is TGTGCCAGCAGTTCACAGGGGTTCCGCTCTGGAAACACCATATATTTT.

The chain employs TRBV5-1 and TRBJ1-2; D might be TRBD1 (6 bases). CDR1 is SGHRS and CDR2 is YFSETQ in the germline V gene. The CDR3 consists of 15 residues. The V and J ends lost 0 bases and 4 bases respectively, with 13 bases between them. The CDR3 coding sequence is TGCGCCAGCAGCTTGGCCGGGAGACAGGTCTATGGCTACACCTTC. Protein product: CASSLAGRQVYGYTF.

J is TRBJ1-1 and V is TRBV29-1; perhaps TRBD1 as D (5 bases). Germline V gene sequence: CDR1 SQVTM, CDR2 ANQGSEA. The CDR3 loop spans 12 amino acids. V lost 5 bases and J 0 bases, leaving 7 bases between the germline ends. The DNA for the CDR3 is TGCAGCGTTAAGGGGCTGAACACTGAAGCTTTCTTT. The encoded protein is CSVKGLNTEAFF.

This clone was counted a few times. The chain links TRBV19 to TRBJ1-5; possible D gene TRBD1, 5 bases. The CDR3 length is 14 residues. V gave up 10 bases and J gave up 1 base, with 14 bases separating them. Germline V CDR1 and CDR2: LNHDA, SQIVND (reference sequence). CDR3: CATGGRQSNQPQHF. CDR3 bases: TGTGCCACGGGAGGGAGACAGAGCAATCAGCCCCAGCATTTT.